What follows is one T cell receptor (beta chain) and its context. Its antigen remains unknown. Within the sample, other DNA sequences also encode this same CDR3. Assay used: immunoSEQ multiplex PCR; TCRdb lists only in-frame clones, some missing. The sample holds some 140,000 clones, 85% to 95% seen once. This specimen belongs to a study of T cell responses to AZD1222 COVID-19 vaccine. The CDR3 runs 11 residues. The V end lost 5 bases, the J end lost 5 bases, and 6 bases lay between the germline ends. Germline-derived CDR1 and CDR2 are MNHEY and SVGAGI. Study-level points and caveats: Close to half of all spike-specific TCRs reportedly target regions of the variants that are unmutated. At baseline, just five to seven AZD1222 recipients tested seropositive.

The chain employs TRBV6-5 and TRBJ1-2, with TRBD1 as a possible D gene (5 bases). The TCR originated in an adult who received the AZD1222 COVID-19 vaccine. The material sequenced was peripheral blood, taken 28 days after the second AZD1222 dose. This CDR3 is CASSQGYGYTF. The CDR3 DNA follows: TGTGCCAGCAGTCAGGGATATGGCTACACCTTC.